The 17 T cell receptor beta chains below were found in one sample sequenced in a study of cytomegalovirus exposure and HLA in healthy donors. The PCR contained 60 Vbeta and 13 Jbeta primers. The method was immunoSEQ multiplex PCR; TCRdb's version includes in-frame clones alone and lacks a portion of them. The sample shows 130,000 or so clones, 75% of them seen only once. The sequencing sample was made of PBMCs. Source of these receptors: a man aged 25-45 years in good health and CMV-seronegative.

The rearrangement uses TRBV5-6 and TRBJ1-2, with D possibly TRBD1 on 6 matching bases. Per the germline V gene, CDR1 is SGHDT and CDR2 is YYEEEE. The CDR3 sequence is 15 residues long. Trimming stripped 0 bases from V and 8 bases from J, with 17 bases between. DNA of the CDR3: TGTGCCAGCAGCTTGGTGGACAGATATCAGTACGGCTACACCTTC. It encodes CASSLVDRYQYGYTF.

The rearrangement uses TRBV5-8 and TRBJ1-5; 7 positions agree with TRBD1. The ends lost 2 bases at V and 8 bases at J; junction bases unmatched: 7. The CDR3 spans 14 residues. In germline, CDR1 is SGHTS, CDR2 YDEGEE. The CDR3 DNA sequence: TGTGCCAGCAGCTTATCAGGGGGACCGAAGCCCCAGCATTTT. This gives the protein CASSLSGGPKPQHF.

The CDR3 sequence is CASSQGPRASSYNEQFF. The DNA of the CDR3 is TGCGCCAGCAGCCAAGGCCCCAGGGCGAGCTCCTACAATGAGCAGTTCTTC. The V and J genes are TRBV4-1 and TRBJ2-1, with D possibly matching TRBD1 (5 bases). The V gene lost 1 base and the J gene lost 0 bases, with 13 bases spanning the gap. Per germline, CDR1 MGHRA and CDR2 YSYEKL. CDR3 length: 17 amino acids.

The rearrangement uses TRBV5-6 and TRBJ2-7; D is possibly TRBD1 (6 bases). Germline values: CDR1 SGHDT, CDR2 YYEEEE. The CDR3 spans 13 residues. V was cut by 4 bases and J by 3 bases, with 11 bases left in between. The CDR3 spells CASSPTGYYEQYF. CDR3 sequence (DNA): TGTGCCAGCAGCCCAACAGGGTACTACGAGCAGTACTTC.

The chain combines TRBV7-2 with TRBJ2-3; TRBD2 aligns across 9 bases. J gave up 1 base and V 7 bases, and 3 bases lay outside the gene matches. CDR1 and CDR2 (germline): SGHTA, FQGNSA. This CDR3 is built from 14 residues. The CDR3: CASIRLAGTDTQYF. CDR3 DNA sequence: TGTGCCAGCATTAGACTAGCGGGCACAGATACGCAGTATTTT.

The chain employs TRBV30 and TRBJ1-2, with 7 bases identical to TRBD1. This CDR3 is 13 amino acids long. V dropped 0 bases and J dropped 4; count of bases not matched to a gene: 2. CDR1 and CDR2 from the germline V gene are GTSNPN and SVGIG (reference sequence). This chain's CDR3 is CAWSVSGGYGYTF. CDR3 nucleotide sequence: TGTGCCTGGAGTGTTTCAGGGGGCTATGGCTACACCTTC.

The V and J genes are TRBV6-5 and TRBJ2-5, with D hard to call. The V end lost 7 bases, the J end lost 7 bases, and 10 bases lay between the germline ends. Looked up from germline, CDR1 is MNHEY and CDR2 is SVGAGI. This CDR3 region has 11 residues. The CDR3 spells CASTRVGTQYF. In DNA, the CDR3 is TGTGCCAGCACACGGGTGGGGACCCAGTACTTC.

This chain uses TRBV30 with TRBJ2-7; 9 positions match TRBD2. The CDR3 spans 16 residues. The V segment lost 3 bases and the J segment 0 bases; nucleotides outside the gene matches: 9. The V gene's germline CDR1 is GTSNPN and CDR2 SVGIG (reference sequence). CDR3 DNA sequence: TGTGCCTGGAGAGGATATTGGACTAGCGACTCCTACGAGCAGTACTTC. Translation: CAWRGYWTSDSYEQYF.

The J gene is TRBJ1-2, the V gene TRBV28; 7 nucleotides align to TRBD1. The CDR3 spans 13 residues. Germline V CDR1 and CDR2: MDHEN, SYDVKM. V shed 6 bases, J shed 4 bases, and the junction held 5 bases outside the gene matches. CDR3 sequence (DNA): TGTGCCAGCAGCCCAGGGGGGACCTATGGCTACACCTTC. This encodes CASSPGGTYGYTF.

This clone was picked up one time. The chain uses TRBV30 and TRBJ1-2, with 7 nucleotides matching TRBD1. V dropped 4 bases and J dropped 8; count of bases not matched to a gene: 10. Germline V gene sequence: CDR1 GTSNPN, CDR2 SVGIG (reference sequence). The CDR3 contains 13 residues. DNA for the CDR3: TGTGCCTGGAATACTCAGGGGGTAGGCGGCTACACCTTC. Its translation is CAWNTQGVGGYTF.

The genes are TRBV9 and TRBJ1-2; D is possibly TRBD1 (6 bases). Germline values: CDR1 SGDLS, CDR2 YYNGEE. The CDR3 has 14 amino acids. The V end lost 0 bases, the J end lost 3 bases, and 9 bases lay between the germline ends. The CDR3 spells CASSVDGGHYGYTF. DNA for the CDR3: TGTGCCAGCAGCGTAGATGGGGGCCACTATGGCTACACCTTC. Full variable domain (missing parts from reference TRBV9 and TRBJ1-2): DSGVTQTPKHLITATGQRVTLRCSPRSGDLSVYWYQQSLDQGLQFLIQYYNGEERAKGNILERFSAQQFPDLHSELNLSSLELGDSALYFCASSVDGGHYGYTFGSGTRLTVV.

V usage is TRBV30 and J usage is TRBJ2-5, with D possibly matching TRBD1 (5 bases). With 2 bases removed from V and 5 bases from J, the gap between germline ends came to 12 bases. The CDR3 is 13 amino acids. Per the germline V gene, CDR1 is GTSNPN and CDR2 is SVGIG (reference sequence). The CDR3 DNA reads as TGTGCCTGGAGTATCTCAGGGTCGGAGACCCAGTACTTC. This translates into CAWSISGSETQYF.

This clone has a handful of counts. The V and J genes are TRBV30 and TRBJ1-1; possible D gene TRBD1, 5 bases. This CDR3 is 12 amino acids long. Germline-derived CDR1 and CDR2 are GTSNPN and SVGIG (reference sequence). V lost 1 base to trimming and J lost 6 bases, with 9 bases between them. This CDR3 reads CAWSEDSAEAFF. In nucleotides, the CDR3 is TGTGCCTGGAGTGAAGACAGTGCTGAAGCTTTCTTT.

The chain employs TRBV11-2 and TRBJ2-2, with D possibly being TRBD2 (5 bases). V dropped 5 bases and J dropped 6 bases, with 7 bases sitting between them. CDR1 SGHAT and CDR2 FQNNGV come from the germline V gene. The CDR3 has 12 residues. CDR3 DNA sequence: TGTGCCAGCAGCCGGGGTTCCGGGGAGCTGTTTTTT. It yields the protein CASSRGSGELFF.

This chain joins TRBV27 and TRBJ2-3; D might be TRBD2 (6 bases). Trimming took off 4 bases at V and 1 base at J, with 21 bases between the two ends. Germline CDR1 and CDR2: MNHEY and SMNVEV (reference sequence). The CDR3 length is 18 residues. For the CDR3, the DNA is TGTGCCAGCAGTTCGTCTTCTTGGGGGGAGAAGGGCACAGATACGCAGTATTTT. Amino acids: CASSSSSWGEKGTDTQYF.

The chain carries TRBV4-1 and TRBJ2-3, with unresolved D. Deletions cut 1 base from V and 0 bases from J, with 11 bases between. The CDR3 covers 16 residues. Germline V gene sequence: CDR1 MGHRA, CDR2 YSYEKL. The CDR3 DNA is TGCGCCAGCAGCCAAGGTCCTACCAGGAGCACAGATACGCAGTATTTT. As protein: CASSQGPTRSTDTQYF.

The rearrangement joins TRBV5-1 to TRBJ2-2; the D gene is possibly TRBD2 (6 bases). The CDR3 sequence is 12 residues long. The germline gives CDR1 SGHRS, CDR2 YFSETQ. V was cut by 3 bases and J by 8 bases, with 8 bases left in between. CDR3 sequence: CASSWAGGELFF. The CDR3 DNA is TGCGCCAGCAGCTGGGCGGGAGGGGAGCTGTTTTTT.